One and the same sample provided the 20 T cell receptor beta chains below, sequenced in a study of blood T cell repertoires in COVID-19. Measured with immunoSEQ multiplex PCR; TCRdb has only the in-frame clones, and not every one. The sample consists of some 200,000 clones, more than 75% of them appearing once. The sample taken for sequencing was peripheral blood. Source of these receptors: a man older than 75 with acute or convalescent COVID-19.

J is TRBJ2-4 and V is TRBV21-1; the table's D gene call, TRBD2, was not cross checked with the DNA. TRBV21-1 corresponds to a pseudogene. The CDR3 totals 13 residues. In DNA form, the CDR3 reads TGTGCCAGCAGCAAAGGGGCGGGAGTAGCTCAGTACTTC. Translated: CASSKGAGVAQYF.

The gene calls are TRBV2 and TRBJ2-3, with 10 bases lining up with TRBD2. The CDR3 spans 14 residues. Germline CDR1 SNHLY, CDR2 FYNNEI. V lost 3 bases to trimming and J lost 3 bases; unmatched junction nucleotides: 0. The CDR3 protein is CASSEGLATDTQYF. The CDR3 DNA reads as TGTGCCAGCAGTGAGGGACTAGCGACAGATACGCAGTATTTT. The whole variable domain, remainder taken from reference TRBV2 and TRBJ2-3, is EPEVTQTPSHQVTQMGQEVILRCVPISNHLYFYWYRQILGQKVEFLVSFYNNEISEKSEIFDDQFSVERPDGSNFTLKIRSTKLEDSAMYFCASSEGLATDTQYFGPGTRLTVL.

The V and J genes are TRBV2 and TRBJ1-5; weak D call: TRBD1 (5 bases). Trimming left V 4 bases short and J 7 bases short, with 17 bases between. Germline lookup yields CDR1 SNHLY and CDR2 FYNNEI. The CDR3 sequence is 15 residues long. The CDR3 loop is CASSVGGLGRQPQHF. CDR3 sequence (DNA): TGTGCCAGCAGTGTTGGGGGATTGGGGAGGCAGCCCCAGCATTTT.

This clone was counted a single time. This chain connects TRBV4-2 to TRBJ2-5; TRBD1 matches at 10 bases. The CDR3 covers 14 residues. The trim removed 4 bases at V and 5 bases at J, leaving 4 bases unmatched. Looked up from germline, CDR1 is LGHNA and CDR2 is YNFKEQ. The CDR3 spells CASSRDRGEETQYF. CDR3 nucleotide sequence: TGTGCCAGCAGCCGGGACAGGGGAGAGGAGACCCAGTACTTC.

The chain is built from TRBV30 and TRBJ1-3; D uncertain. V was shortened by 2 bases and J by 4 bases, with 9 bases between the two germline ends. Per germline, CDR1 GTSNPN and CDR2 SVGIG (reference sequence). This CDR3 comprises 13 residues. The CDR3 is CAWSITAGNTIYF. The DNA of the CDR3 is TGTGCCTGGAGTATCACAGCCGGAAACACCATATATTTT.

The chain employs TRBV2 and TRBJ2-5, with D possibly matching TRBD2 (6 bases). This CDR3 has 13 residues. The germline V and J ends were trimmed by 7 bases and 0 bases, with 9 bases remaining between them. In germline, CDR1 is SNHLY, CDR2 FYNNEI. This CDR3 is CASTGGNQETQYF. The CDR3 coding sequence is TGTGCCAGCACTGGCGGGAACCAAGAGACCCAGTACTTC.

The chain carries TRBV6-2 or TRBV6-3 and TRBJ2-1, with 14 bases fitting TRBD2. The J segment lost 6 bases and the V segment lost 2 bases, leaving 3 bases of the junction unmatched. The length of the CDR3 is 16 residues. Germline V gene sequence: CDR1 MNHEY, CDR2 SVGEGT. CDR3 nucleotide sequence: TGTGCCAGCAGTTACCAGGGACTAGCGGGAGCCAATGAGCAGTTCTTC. Its translation is CASSYQGLAGANEQFF.

The genes are TRBV14 and TRBJ2-3; 10 bases are shared with TRBD2. The germline gives CDR1 SGHDN, CDR2 FVKESK. CDR3 size: 17 residues. The V and J ends lost 2 bases and 2 bases, in that order; junction bases with no gene match: 7. The CDR3 is CASSQPGTSVNTDTQYF. The CDR3 coding sequence is TGTGCCAGCAGCCAACCCGGGACTAGCGTCAACACAGATACGCAGTATTTT.

The chain is built from TRBV5-1 and TRBJ1-1, with 7 bases that match TRBD1. V lost 0 bases to trimming and J lost 0 bases; unmatched junction nucleotides: 5. Germline V lookup: CDR1 SGHRS, CDR2 YFSETQ. This CDR3 region has 16 residues. CDR3 loop: CASSLAGGTVNTEAFF. Here the CDR3 DNA reads TGCGCCAGCAGCTTGGCTGGGGGGACAGTGAACACTGAAGCTTTCTTT.

This clone was seen a few times. The V gene is TRBV27, the J gene TRBJ1-2; D possibly corresponds to TRBD1 (5 bases). CDR1 MNHEY and CDR2 SMNVEV come from the germline V gene (reference sequence). V was trimmed by 8 bases and J by 3 bases, leaving 19 bases between them. CDR3 size: 15 residues. The chain's CDR3 is CASGTHGGGDYGYTF. CDR3 DNA sequence: TGTGCCAGCGGGACTCACGGGGGGGGAGACTATGGCTACACCTTC.

The DNA for the CDR3 is TGTGCCAGCAGCACGGACAGGGCCGGGGAGCTGTTTTTT. Residues: CASSTDRAGELFF. This chain links TRBV7-6 with TRBJ2-2; TRBD1 matches at 8 bases. CDR3 length: 13 amino acids. The junction had 2 bases not matched to a gene; V was cut back by 5 bases and J by 6 bases. Germline V gene sequence: CDR1 SGHVS, CDR2 FNYEAQ.

This clone was seen just once. The chain uses TRBV18 and TRBJ2-1; unclear D gene. The CDR3 sequence is 14 residues long. Trimming left V 3 bases short and J 5 bases short, with 11 bases between. The germline V gene has CDR1 KGHSH and CDR2 LQKENI. The CDR3 protein is CASSPTTVNNEQFF. The CDR3 DNA is TGTGCCAGCTCACCTACTACGGTAAACAATGAGCAGTTCTTC.

The rearrangement uses TRBV18 and TRBJ2-7, with 12 positions matching TRBD1. Trimming at V came to 0 bases and at J to 7 bases, leaving 4 bases not matched to a gene. The length of the CDR3 is 15 residues. Germline CDR1 KGHSH, CDR2 LQKENI. The CDR3 region is CASSPPGQGAREQYV. The CDR3 DNA follows: TGTGCCAGCTCACCACCGGGACAGGGGGCGAGGGAGCAGTACGTC.

J is TRBJ2-2 and V is TRBV6-2 or TRBV6-3, with 11 bases aligning to TRBD1. The CDR3 consists of 16 residues. The germline gives CDR1 MNHEY, CDR2 SVGEGT. The junction had 6 bases not matched to a gene; V was cut back by 2 bases and J by 7 bases. The CDR3 coding sequence is TGTGCCAGCAGTTACGGGACAGGGGGGTTTATCGGGGAGCTGTTTTTT. Translation: CASSYGTGGFIGELFF.

This clone was seen only a few times. The chain couples TRBV7-2 to TRBJ2-1; D is uncertain. The V gene's germline CDR1 is SGHTA and CDR2 FQGNSA. V lost 6 bases and J lost 10, with 16 bases in between. The CDR3 is made up of 13 amino acids. This chain's CDR3 is CASRSYIDNEQFF. For the CDR3, the DNA is TGTGCCAGCAGATCCTATATTGATAACGAGCAGTTCTTC.

This chain links TRBV5-1 with TRBJ2-1; 8 bases agree with TRBD2. The germline gives CDR1 SGHRS, CDR2 YFSETQ. The CDR3 contains 16 residues. The V and J ends lost 0 bases and 5 bases, in that order; junction bases with no gene match: 7. In DNA, the CDR3 is TGCGCCAGCAGCTTGGCCGGGGGGGCTTCCCACAATGAGCAGTTCTTC. It codes for CASSLAGGASHNEQFF.

The chain links TRBV6-2 or TRBV6-3 to TRBJ2-5; 8 bases match TRBD2. From germline, CDR1 is MNHEY and CDR2 SVGEGT. With 2 bases clipped from V and 2 bases from J, the junction kept 19 bases outside the gene matches. The CDR3 length is 20 residues. CDR3 nucleotide sequence: TGTGCCAGCAGTTACGATCGAGAACGGGAGGGCCCTCGTGGACAAGAGACCCAGTACTTC. This translates into CASSYDREREGPRGQETQYF.

The V gene is TRBV4-2, the J gene TRBJ2-3; 8 positions agree with TRBD2. This CDR3 has 14 amino acids. CDR1 is LGHNA, CDR2 YNFKEQ, per germline. The V gene end was trimmed by 4 bases and the J gene end by 3 bases; junction bases not matched to a gene: 3. The CDR3 sequence is CASSRGLATDTQYF. In DNA, the CDR3 is TGTGCCAGCAGCCGCGGACTAGCTACAGATACGCAGTATTTT.

This clone was observed a few times. Additional DNA sequences in this sample encode the identical CDR3. The chain uses TRBV28 and TRBJ1-2; D gene uncertain. The CDR3 has 11 residues. Trimming stripped 5 bases from V and 2 bases from J, with 3 bases between. The germline V gene has CDR1 MDHEN and CDR2 SYDVKM. CDR3: CASSQNYGYTF. CDR3 sequence (DNA): TGTGCCAGCAGTCAAAACTATGGCTACACCTTC.

The chain has TRBV10-3 and TRBJ2-1; D is possibly TRBD2 (5 bases). The ends were cut back, 2 bases at V and 7 bases at J, with 12 bases in the middle. The CDR3 consists of 14 residues. CDR1 and CDR2 from the germline V gene are ENHRY and SYGVKD. CDR3 DNA sequence: TGTGCCATCAGTGAGCCCTCGAGAGGGAATGAGCAGTTCTTC. Amino acids: CAISEPSRGNEQFF.